Each of the 21 T cell receptor beta chains below was sequenced from the same sample in a study of blood T cell repertoires in COVID-19 (TCRdb year 2020). Library preparation was by the immunoSEQ multiplex PCR assay. What TCRdb holds here is the immuneACCESS table cut down to in-frame rearrangements. Part of the clones is not present; checked against another copy, under half of the missing clones reflect an unresolved V gene, and the others are unexplained. The sample yields under 20,000 clones; over 80% were counted once. Clones ranked in the top ten supply approximately 3.2% of the sample. The sample consisted of peripheral blood. These receptors came from a human donor in a cohort sampled during active COVID-19.

The V and J genes are TRBV18 and TRBJ2-3; D is perhaps TRBD2 (5 bases). This CDR3 has 15 amino acids. V lost 1 base, J lost 8 bases, and 16 bases lay in between. Looked up from germline, CDR1 is KGHSH and CDR2 is LQKENI. The CDR3 region is CASSPLEGALGTQYF. In DNA, the CDR3 is TGTGCCAGCTCACCACTTGAGGGAGCGCTGGGTACGCAGTATTTT.

The chain has TRBV4-1 and TRBJ1-1, with unresolved D. The CDR3 is 16 amino acids. V lost 1 base and J lost 1, with 13 bases in between. Germline assignment: CDR1 MGHRA and CDR2 YSYEKL. The CDR3 region is CASSQVPGSANTEAFF. In nucleotides, the CDR3 is TGCGCCAGCAGCCAAGTCCCCGGCAGCGCGAACACTGAAGCTTTCTTT.

This rearrangement joins TRBV10-3 to TRBJ1-1; 8 bases are shared with TRBD1. V trimming: 2 bases; J trimming: 2 bases; junction bases outside the gene matches: 7. CDR3 length equals 16 residues. Germline CDR1 is ENHRY and CDR2 is SYGVKD. The CDR3 is CAISEAWTGSNTEAFF. The CDR3 coding sequence is TGTGCCATCAGTGAGGCTTGGACAGGGAGTAACACTGAAGCTTTCTTT.

This clone was seen only once. The V call is TRBV28, the J call TRBJ2-7; D is perhaps TRBD1 (6 bases). CDR1 and CDR2 (germline): MDHEN, SYDVKM. This CDR3 has 14 amino acids. V dropped 6 bases and J dropped 1 base, with 13 bases sitting between them. The CDR3 DNA sequence: TGTGCCAGCAGAACGGACAGACAGTCCTACGAGCAGTACTTC. Its protein is CASRTDRQSYEQYF.

This rearrangement joins TRBV3-1 (or the pseudogene TRBV3-2) to TRBJ2-3; unclear D gene. Germline loops: CDR1 LGHDT, CDR2 YNNKEL (reference sequence). The CDR3 has 15 residues. V lost 6 bases and J lost 2, with 15 bases in between. CDR3 loop: CASSRPGGPTDTQYF. In nucleotides, the CDR3 is TGTGCCAGCAGTCGTCCTGGCGGCCCCACAGATACGCAGTATTTT.

CDR3: CASKGRPGSIREQFF. Written as DNA, the CDR3 is TGTGCCAGCAAGGGAAGGCCAGGGTCCATTCGGGAGCAGTTCTTC. The V gene is TRBV6-5, the J gene TRBJ2-1; possibly TRBD1 for D (5 bases). The CDR3 has 15 amino acids. Germline CDR1 MNHEY, CDR2 SVGAGI. V was shortened by 7 bases and J by 10 bases, with 23 bases between the two germline ends.

The V call is TRBV19, the J call TRBJ1-2, with D uncertain. Looked up from germline, CDR1 is LNHDA and CDR2 is SQIVND (reference sequence). V gave up 4 bases and J gave up 6 bases, with 24 bases separating them. This CDR3 spans 17 amino acids. The CDR3 reads CASSNRQQPLTMDGYTF. The CDR3 DNA reads as TGTGCCAGTAGTAATCGGCAGCAACCCCTAACTATGGATGGCTACACCTTC.

V usage is TRBV7-9 and J usage is TRBJ1-5, with 11 bases matching TRBD1. The ends lost 8 bases at V and 2 bases at J; junction bases unmatched: 14. Germline CDR1 is SEHNR and CDR2 is FQNEAQ (reference sequence). The CDR3 covers 18 residues. CDR3 in amino acids: CASLGAGTGGLGNQPQHF. The CDR3 DNA is TGTGCCAGCCTCGGGGCAGGGACAGGGGGATTGGGCAATCAGCCCCAGCATTTT.

The V gene is TRBV10-1, the J gene TRBJ1-5, with TRBD1 as a possible D gene (5 bases). The germline CDR1 and CDR2 sequences are WNHNN and SYGVQD (reference sequence). This CDR3 spans 13 amino acids. V shed 3 bases and J shed 4 bases, with 7 bases lying between them. The DNA of the CDR3 is TGCGCCAGCAGTGAACAGGCTAATCAGCCCCAGCATTTT. Translated, it gives CASSEQANQPQHF.

V gene TRBV12-3 or TRBV12-4 combines with J gene TRBJ2-3, with unresolved D. The ends were cut back, 1 base at V and 6 bases at J, with 5 bases in the middle. This CDR3 spans 12 amino acids. The chain's CDR3 is CASSLGVDTQYF. CDR3 coding DNA: TGTGCCAGCAGTTTAGGAGTGGATACGCAGTATTTT.

The DNA for the CDR3 is TGTGCCAGCACCCGGGACAGGGGGGAATCACCCCTCCACTTT. It encodes CASTRDRGESPLHF. V gene TRBV2 combines with J gene TRBJ1-6, with 11 bases matching TRBD1. The V gene's germline CDR1 is SNHLY and CDR2 FYNNEI. Trimming cost V 7 bases and J 10 bases; bases outside gene matches: 6. CDR3 length equals 14 residues.

The chain recombines TRBV6-5 with TRBJ2-1, with 9 bases identical to TRBD1. The CDR3 is made up of 13 amino acids. V lost 6 bases to trimming and J lost 7 bases; unmatched junction nucleotides: 4. The germline V gene has CDR1 MNHEY and CDR2 SVGAGI. The CDR3 DNA is TGTGCCAGCAGCTCCGGGACAGGGAATGAGCAGTTCTTC. Encoded protein: CASSSGTGNEQFF.

This chain connects TRBV2 to TRBJ1-4; 7 bases fit TRBD1. The CDR3 length is 15 residues. V shed 6 bases and J 5 bases; nucleotides not matched to a gene: 9. Looked up from germline, CDR1 is SNHLY and CDR2 is FYNNEI. The CDR3 loop is CASSERTGGNEKLFF. Here the CDR3 DNA reads TGTGCCAGCAGCGAACGGACAGGCGGGAATGAAAAACTGTTTTTT. Using reference TRBV2 and TRBJ1-4 for the parts outside the CDR3, the full variable domain is EPEVTQTPSHQVTQMGQEVILRCVPISNHLYFYWYRQILGQKVEFLVSFYNNEISEKSEIFDDQFSVERPDGSNFTLKIRSTKLEDSAMYFCASSERTGGNEKLFFGSGTQLSVL.

The rearrangement joins TRBV27 to TRBJ2-1; maybe TRBD1 (5 bases). The CDR3 extends over 14 amino acids. Germline CDR1 and CDR2: MNHEY and SMNVEV (reference sequence). V shed 7 bases and J shed 6 bases, with 16 bases lying between them. CDR3 protein: CASTPGMGINEQFF. The CDR3 bases are TGTGCCAGCACTCCAGGGATGGGGATCAATGAGCAGTTCTTC.

This sequence joins TRBV6-5 and TRBJ2-2; 7 nucleotides line up with TRBD1. CDR3 length equals 15 residues. After removal of 4 bases from V and 6 bases from J, the junction contained 8 bases not matched to a gene. The germline CDR1 and CDR2 sequences are MNHEY and SVGAGI. CDR3 coding DNA: TGTGCCAGCAGTTCACAGGGGATAATATCCGGGGAGCTGTTTTTT. Its translation is CASSSQGIISGELFF.

The chain is built from TRBV28 and TRBJ2-1; 7 positions agree with TRBD1. The length of the CDR3 is 13 residues. The junction had 4 bases not matched to a gene; V was cut back by 4 bases and J by 7 bases. The germline V gene encodes CDR1 MDHEN and CDR2 SYDVKM. In nucleotides, the CDR3 is TGTGCCAGCAGTTCAGGGGGAAGGAATGAGCAGTTCTTC. Translating gives CASSSGGRNEQFF.

The V and J genes are TRBV5-4 and TRBJ2-7; 12 nucleotides line up with TRBD2. From germline, CDR1 is SGHNT and CDR2 YYREEE (reference sequence). The CDR3 sequence is 18 residues long. Germline trimming cut 0 bases from V and 2 bases from J; bases unmatched to any gene: 9. For the CDR3, the DNA is TGTGCCAGCAGCTTGGAGGGGGGACTAGCGGGCGAGACCTACGAGCAGTACTTC. It codes for CASSLEGGLAGETYEQYF.

This chain connects TRBV21-1 to TRBJ1-2. TRBV21-1 is a pseudogene locus. The CDR3 consists of 14 residues. The CDR3: CASSKKGEDGGYTF. The CDR3 coding sequence is TGTGCCAGCAGCAAAAAAGGTGAGGATGGCGGCTACACCTTC.

CDR3 residues: CASKNSTLGAQHF. The CDR3 DNA reads as TGTGCCAGTAAAAACTCTACCCTAGGGGCCCAGCATTTT. This chain uses TRBV19 with TRBJ1-5, with a weak D call TRBD1 (5 bases). CDR1 and CDR2 (germline): LNHDA, SQIVND (reference sequence). This CDR3 has 13 residues. V was trimmed by 7 bases and J by 11 bases, leaving 18 bases between them.

The chain joins TRBV5-4 to TRBJ1-4; D remains unclear. Trimming cost V 2 bases and J 8 bases, with 10 bases left between them. The CDR3 length is 13 residues. The V gene's germline CDR1 is SGHNT and CDR2 YYREEE (reference sequence). Here the CDR3 DNA reads TGTGCCAGCAGCTTACCGGGATTAGAAAAACTGTTTTTT. Translating gives CASSLPGLEKLFF.

V and J are TRBV7-3 and TRBJ2-5, with 9 bases that match TRBD2. The ends lost 4 bases at V and 5 bases at J; junction bases unmatched: 5. Germline V lookup: CDR1 SGHTA, CDR2 FQGTGA. The length of the CDR3 is 14 residues. CDR3 loop: CASSYSGRGETQYF. In DNA, the CDR3 is TGTGCCAGCAGCTATAGCGGGAGAGGGGAGACCCAGTACTTC. The complete variable domain, with remaining parts taken from reference TRBV7-3 and TRBJ2-5, reads GAGVSQTPSNKVTEKGKYVELRCDPISGHTALYWYRQSLGQGPEFLIYFQGTGAADDSGLPNDRFFAVRPEGSVSTLKIQRTERGDSAVYLCASSYSGRGETQYFGPGTRLLVL.